This TCR beta chain was observed in a study of cytomegalovirus exposure and HLA in healthy donors (dated 2017 in TCRdb). About the study as a whole: According to a later analysis, one platform produced both the 120 validation repertoires and the approximately 670 repertoires of the first cohort. The study aimed to test whether signatures of past pathogen exposure could be identified by cataloging public T cell receptors. Along with the approximately 650-subject first cohort, a separate validation cohort of approximately 110 different subjects was used. High-throughput TCR immunosequencing, statistical association of individual TCRs with disease status, and machine learning were combined to predict cytomegalovirus infection status. Here is what the overall study found, with its caveats: A later analysis found that TCRs clustered in the first cohort also tended to co-occur in the 95 to 150 validation repertoires, with roughly 95% of cluster scores above 0. While some public TCRs were present in many individuals, most TCR sequences turned up only very rarely across donors. All 120 or so repertoires were used to score co-occurrence in the validation cohort in a later analysis, because that analysis had no HLA typing for the cohort. The authors suggested that the approach could potentially be extended to other disease states and immunological phenotypes. A total of 150 or so TCR beta chains were listed by the study as associated with cytomegalovirus. In vitro tests confirmed that a few of the cytomegalovirus-associated TCR beta chains recognize cytomegalovirus antigens. The classifier was reported to diagnose cytomegalovirus status with high specificity and sensitivity in both the original and validation cohorts.

Of note for this clone: Its antigen target is currently unknown. Base quality data are lacking; no much larger clone is found one base away.

The library was obtained by the immunoSEQ multiplex PCR assay. In the source study's methods: A statistical classification framework was built for diagnosing cytomegalovirus status from the catalog of TCR beta chain sequences. The source is immuneACCESS, and TCRdb retained only in-frame sequences with V and J called. Part of the clones is not carried over; for the studies checked, unresolved V genes explain less than half of this, and the remainder is unexplained. D and trimming were read from the DNA, whereas the V and J calls and clone size are those reported in that table. Across this sample there are 250,000 or so clones, with approximately 90% seen only once. Clones ranked in the top ten supply around 3% of the sample. Trimming removed 2 bases from V and 5 bases from J, leaving 12 bases between the germline ends. Counted from cysteine to phenylalanine, this CDR3 has 13 amino acids. Only CDR3 DNA remains: 39 bases, in frame from the first base. In the germline V gene, CDR1 corresponds to SQVTM and CDR2 to ANQGSEA.

The donors belonged to the validation cohort of around 110 subjects, which was separate from the approximately 700-subject first cohort. This TCR came from a man younger than 35 in good health and CMV-seronegative. Sequences were obtained from PBMCs. The chain links TRBV29-1 with TRBJ2-5; the D segment could be TRBD2, given 5 matching bases. The CDR3 protein: CSVEFGVGETQYF. The DNA sequence follows: TGCAGCGTTGAATTCGGGGTGGGGGAGACCCAGTACTTC.